What follows are 25 T cell receptor beta chains derived from one specimen sequenced in a study of CD8 T cells in Susac syndrome. Reverse transcription of roughly 0.5 to 1 ug RNA used random hexamers. Each CDR3 protein gets one entry after TCRdb re-called the immunoSEQ multiplex PCR reads with MiXCR. There are about 290,000 distinct CDR3 sequences in the sample; roughly 85% occur only once, and 0.2% to 0.25% lies in the top ten. Material for sequencing was CD8+ T cells from PBMCs. The receptor source for this set is a human donor with multiple sclerosis.

The CDR3 sequence is CASSLASGIPEAFF. CDR3 sequence (DNA): TGTGCCAGCAGCTTGGCCTCAGGCATCCCTGAAGCTTTCTTT. The gene calls are TRBV5-4 and TRBJ1-1; D unclear. The CDR3 runs to 14 residues. Germline CDR1 is SGHNT and CDR2 is YYREEE (reference sequence). Trimming left V 0 bases short and J 6 bases short, with 12 bases between.

The V and J genes are TRBV30 and TRBJ2-5; 10 bases align to TRBD1. The CDR3 has 17 residues. V lost 0 bases to trimming and J lost 5 bases; unmatched junction nucleotides: 12. Per the germline V gene, CDR1 is GTSNPN and CDR2 is SVGIG (reference sequence). The CDR3, as DNA: TGTGCCTGGAGTGTCCTCGGCAAGGACAGGGGGTACGAGACCCAGTACTTC. As protein: CAWSVLGKDRGYETQYF. The entire variable domain, with the rest obtained from reference TRBV30 and TRBJ2-5, is as follows: SQTIHQWPATLVQPVGSPLSLECTVEGTSNPNLYWYRQAAGRGLQLLFYSVGIGQISSEVPQNLSASRPQDRQFILSSKKLLLSDSGFYLCAWSVLGKDRGYETQYFGPGTRLLVL.

This sequence joins TRBV27 and TRBJ2-1; 9 bases match TRBD1. V was clipped by 3 bases and J by 4 bases; unmatched bases: 4. The CDR3 totals 15 residues. Germline-derived CDR1 and CDR2 are MNHEY and SMNVEV (reference sequence). CDR3 sequence reads: CASSFGQGPYNEQFF. In DNA, the CDR3 is TGTGCCAGCAGTTTCGGACAGGGGCCGTACAATGAGCAGTTCTTC.

The rearrangement links TRBV7-9 to TRBJ2-1, with D possibly being TRBD1 (5 bases). The germline V and J ends were trimmed by 5 bases and 9 bases, with 17 bases remaining between them. Germline CDR1 and CDR2: SEHNR and FQNEAQ (reference sequence). The CDR3 runs 14 residues. The CDR3 protein is CASSQRTVQGEQFF. CDR3 coding DNA: TGTGCCAGCAGCCAACGGACGGTCCAGGGTGAGCAGTTCTTC.

The gene calls are TRBV4-1 and TRBJ2-1; D not resolved. This CDR3 spans 17 amino acids. Trimming pared 4 bases from V and 4 bases from J, leaving 20 bases between. CDR1 is MGHRA and CDR2 is YSYEKL in the germline V gene. The CDR3 protein is CASSPFFGTERYNEQFF. DNA of the CDR3: TGCGCCAGCAGCCCATTCTTCGGTACAGAAAGGTACAATGAGCAGTTCTTC.

The chain has TRBV12-3 or TRBV12-4 and TRBJ2-4, with 15 bases lining up with TRBD2. V was clipped by 5 bases and J by 5 bases; unmatched bases: 7. CDR3 length equals 17 residues. Here the CDR3 DNA reads TGTGCCAGCAGTGCCGGACTAGCGGGAGGGCCTGAAAACATTCAGTACTTC. As protein: CASSAGLAGGPENIQYF.

The chain recombines TRBV4-3 with TRBJ1-1, with 9 bases aligning to TRBD1. Germline CDR1 LGHNA, CDR2 YSLEER. The CDR3 loop spans 15 amino acids. V shed 1 base, J shed 1 base, and the junction held 1 base outside the gene matches. CDR3 DNA sequence: TGCGCCAGCAGCCAAGGGACAGGGGAGAACACTGAAGCTTTCTTT. It translates to CASSQGTGENTEAFF.

This clonotype is a singleton in its sample. The J gene is TRBJ2-7, the V gene TRBV24-1, with 10 bases matching TRBD1. J was trimmed by 2 bases and V by 2 bases; bases with no gene match: 2. This CDR3 contains 15 residues. Germline assignment: CDR1 KGHDR and CDR2 SFDVKD. The CDR3 DNA reads as TGTGCCACCAGTGATTCCGGGACAGGGGCCTACGAGCAGTACTTC. Protein: CATSDSGTGAYEQYF.

This clonotype was observed a few times. This chain links TRBV6-1 with TRBJ2-3; the match to TRBD1 covers 10 bases. V was clipped by 7 bases and J by 5 bases; unmatched bases: 12. The CDR3 is 16 residues long. Germline lookup yields CDR1 MNHNS and CDR2 SASEGT. The CDR3 loop reads CASTSFRDRGIDTQYF. The CDR3 DNA sequence: TGTGCCAGCACAAGCTTCCGGGACAGGGGCATAGATACGCAGTATTTT.

V and J are TRBV6-2 or TRBV6-3 and TRBJ2-5; 14 bases are a match to TRBD2. CDR1 is MNHEY, CDR2 SVGEGT, per germline. J gave up 7 bases and V 2 bases, and 9 bases lay outside the gene matches. The CDR3 is 17 amino acids. The CDR3 DNA reads as TGTGCCAGCAGTTACCCCGGGACTAGCGGGAGAGGAGGGACCCAGTACTTC. Its translation is CASSYPGTSGRGGTQYF.

V is TRBV28 and J is TRBJ1-1; D possibly corresponds to TRBD1 (5 bases). Germline lookup yields CDR1 MDHEN and CDR2 SYDVKM. The CDR3 covers 15 residues. V shed 6 bases and J shed 2 bases, with 16 bases lying between them. The CDR3 spells CASSAIGTLNTEAFF. The CDR3 DNA reads TGTGCCAGCAGCGCTATTGGGACTCTCAACACTGAAGCTTTCTTT. Looking up the rest from reference TRBV28 and TRBJ1-1 gives the full variable domain: DVKVTQSSRYLVKRTGEKVFLECVQDMDHENMFWYRQDPGLGLRLIYFSYDVKMKEKGDIPEGYSVSREKKERFSLILESASTNQTSMYLCASSAIGTLNTEAFFGQGTRLTVV.

The chain joins TRBV29-1 to TRBJ1-2; D is ambiguous. This CDR3 comprises 12 residues. CDR1 is SQVTM, CDR2 ANQGSEA, per germline. Between the trimmed V and J ends, which lost 4 bases and 3 bases, there was a span of 9 bases. The CDR3 loop is CSVVDGDYGYTF. The CDR3 coding sequence is TGCAGCGTTGTCGACGGGGACTATGGCTACACCTTC.

This sequence joins TRBV7-2 and TRBJ1-1; TRBD1 aligns across 7 bases. Germline V lookup: CDR1 SGHTA, CDR2 FQGNSA. Unmatched junction bases numbered 10, after V lost 5 bases and J lost 1 base. The CDR3 covers 16 residues. As DNA, the CDR3 is TGTGCCAGCAGCAAGCCCCCGGGACAGACGAACACTGAAGCTTTCTTT. This gives the protein CASSKPPGQTNTEAFF.

The chain carries TRBV19 and TRBJ2-3; D might be TRBD2 (5 bases). V lost 6 bases to trimming and J lost 2 bases, with 9 bases between them. This CDR3 has 13 amino acids. CDR1 is LNHDA and CDR2 is SQIVND in the germline V gene (reference sequence). The chain's CDR3 is CASRRGNTDTQYF. CDR3 DNA: TGTGCCAGTAGACGAGGGAACACAGATACGCAGTATTTT.

The gene calls are TRBV7-9 and TRBJ2-7; D is uncertain. The CDR3 is 14 amino acids. Trimming stripped 0 bases from V and 3 bases from J, with 9 bases between. CDR1 and CDR2 from the germline V gene are SEHNR and FQNEAQ (reference sequence). CDR3 nucleotide sequence: TGTGCCAGCAGCTTAGCGCCCTCTAACTACGAGCAGTACTTC. Protein product: CASSLAPSNYEQYF.

This clonotype was recorded a few times. The V gene is TRBV27, the J gene TRBJ2-7, with D possibly being TRBD2 (6 bases). Looked up from germline, CDR1 is MNHEY and CDR2 is SMNVEV (reference sequence). Trimming removed 3 bases at V and 2 bases at J, with 11 bases between. This CDR3 contains 14 residues. The CDR3 sequence: CASSFGGVTYEQYF. The CDR3 DNA reads as TGTGCCAGCAGTTTCGGCGGGGTGACCTACGAGCAGTACTTC.

The CDR3 sequence is CASSLWDPYQETQYF. In DNA form, the CDR3 reads TGTGCCAGCAGTTTATGGGACCCGTACCAAGAGACCCAGTACTTC. This chain links TRBV12-3 or TRBV12-4 with TRBJ2-5; D assignment may be TRBD1 or TRBD2 (5 bases each). Deletions cut 2 bases from V and 0 bases from J, with 10 bases between. This CDR3 is built from 15 residues.

The rearrangement uses TRBV6-2 or TRBV6-3 and TRBJ2-1, with unresolved D. Trimming pared 3 bases from V and 0 bases from J, leaving 6 bases between. This CDR3 comprises 14 residues. Per the germline V gene, CDR1 is MNHEY and CDR2 is SVGEGT. In DNA form, the CDR3 reads TGTGCCAGCAGTTATGTGGGCTCCTACAATGAGCAGTTCTTC. This encodes CASSYVGSYNEQFF.

The chain carries TRBV6-1 and TRBJ2-7; D gene uncertain. The CDR3 consists of 13 residues. Germline CDR1 reads MNHNS; CDR2 reads SASEGT. V was cut by 2 bases and J by 0 bases, with 5 bases left in between. CDR3: CASSEILSYEQYF. DNA of the CDR3: TGTGCCAGCAGTGAAATACTCTCCTACGAGCAGTACTTC.

This clonotype was seen just once. The gene calls are TRBV20-1 and TRBJ2-5; no firm D call. This CDR3 contains 17 residues. Germline CDR1 reads DFQATT; CDR2 reads SNEGSKA (reference sequence). V was clipped by 0 bases and J by 5 bases, with 22 bases between them. CDR3 amino acids: CSARETLFFGPRETQYF. The CDR3 DNA sequence: TGCAGTGCTAGAGAAACTCTCTTCTTCGGGCCGCGGGAGACCCAGTACTTC.

The J gene is TRBJ2-3, the V gene TRBV6-1; D perhaps matches TRBD2 (6 bases). Germline loops: CDR1 MNHNS, CDR2 SASEGT. The CDR3 contains 15 residues. Trimming left V 3 bases short and J 0 bases short, with 10 bases between. CDR3 protein: CASSDYAGSTDTQYF. In nucleotides, the CDR3 is TGTGCCAGCAGTGACTATGCGGGGAGCACAGATACGCAGTATTTT.

The CDR3 DNA is TGTGCCAGCAGTATAACAGGGTCTCTAAAGTACTTC. This encodes CASSITGSLKYF. The V gene is TRBV27, the J gene TRBJ2-7, with D possibly TRBD1 on 6 matching bases. The germline V gene has CDR1 MNHEY and CDR2 SMNVEV (reference sequence). This CDR3 is 12 amino acids long. The V end was cut by 5 bases, the J end by 11 bases, with 16 bases between.

Comments on this clonotype: One end of the junction does not line up with germline, which may come from a read error. This chain joins TRBV11-2 and TRBJ2-7, with 8 bases identical to TRBD1. In germline, CDR1 is SGHAT, CDR2 FQNNGV. CDR3 length equals 15 residues. The CDR3 DNA sequence: TGTGCCAGCTCTTTTGGGGCCAGGGGGCACTACAAGCAGTACTTC. This translates into CASSFGARGHYKQYF.

In this sample, this clonotype turned up a few times. The rearrangement links TRBV6-2 or TRBV6-3 to TRBJ2-1; 10 nucleotides agree with TRBD2. V was pared by 0 bases and J by 8 bases, with 7 bases of the junction left unmatched. This CDR3 contains 16 residues. CDR1 MNHEY and CDR2 SVGEGT come from the germline V gene. The CDR3 DNA is TGTGCCAGCAGTTACTCGAGGCTAGCGGGAGCGGATGAGCAGTTCTTC. It yields the protein CASSYSRLAGADEQFF.

The genes are TRBV5-1 and TRBJ2-5; 9 nucleotides align to TRBD1. With 4 bases clipped from V and 4 bases from J, the junction kept 8 bases outside the gene matches. The germline V gene encodes CDR1 SGHRS and CDR2 YFSETQ. The CDR3 is 15 residues long. The CDR3 DNA reads TGCGCCAGCAGCACGGACAGGGGCACTGCAGAGACCCAGTACTTC. Amino acids: CASSTDRGTAETQYF.